Below, 15 T cell receptor beta chains from the same sample are listed, as sequenced in a study of T cell responses to AZD1222 COVID-19 vaccine. Sequencing used immunoSEQ multiplex PCR; TCRdb keeps in-frame clones, though not all of them. The sample holds 110,000 or so clones, approximately 90% seen once. The source was peripheral blood, collected 28 days after the second AZD1222 dose. The receptors derive from an adult who received the AZD1222 COVID-19 vaccine.

This clone was seen more than once but under ten times. The chain couples TRBV19 to TRBJ1-2; 10 bases line up with TRBD1. From germline, CDR1 is LNHDA and CDR2 SQIVND (reference sequence). Losses at the gene ends were 6 bases for V and 13 bases for J; bases not matched to a gene: 11. The CDR3 is 13 residues long. The CDR3 here is CASSIPGTGASTF. CDR3 DNA: TGTGCCAGTAGCATTCCCGGGACAGGGGCGAGCACCTTC.

CDR3 bases: TGCGCCAGCAGCCAAGGACCTGGGGAGCAGTACTTC. Amino acid sequence: CASSQGPGEQYF. The chain carries TRBV5-1 and TRBJ2-7; D uncertain. Germline V lookup: CDR1 SGHRS, CDR2 YFSETQ. V lost 4 bases to trimming and J lost 7 bases, with 12 bases between them. The CDR3 extends over 12 amino acids.

V is TRBV5-1 and J is TRBJ1-6, with D possibly matching TRBD1 (5 bases). Germline V gene lookup returns CDR1 SGHRS and CDR2 YFSETQ. This CDR3 has 14 amino acids. The V end was cut by 6 bases, the J end by 1 base, with 8 bases between. The CDR3 reads CASNRGSYNSPLHF. In DNA, the CDR3 is TGCGCCAGCAATAGGGGTTCCTATAATTCACCCCTCCACTTT.

The chain employs TRBV5-5 and TRBJ1-3; possibly TRBD1 for D (5 bases). This CDR3 is built from 13 residues. V was clipped by 7 bases and J by 6 bases, with 14 bases between them. Germline assignment: CDR1 SGHKS and CDR2 YYEKEE (reference sequence). CDR3 sequence reads: CASDSKNENTIYF. The CDR3 bases are TGTGCCAGCGACAGTAAAAATGAAAACACCATATATTTT. The full variable domain, in which reference TRBV5-5 and TRBJ1-3 provide the parts outside the CDR3, is DAGVTQSPTHLIKTRGQQVTLRCSPISGHKSVSWYQQVLGQGPQFIFQYYEKEERGRGNFPDRFSARQFPNYSSELNVNALLLGDSALYLCASDSKNENTIYFGEGSWLTVV.

The chain has TRBV15 and TRBJ1-3; 7 bases line up with TRBD1. The CDR3 has 15 amino acids. The germline V gene encodes CDR1 LNHNV and CDR2 YYDKDF (reference sequence). V lost 3 bases to trimming and J lost 2 bases; unmatched junction nucleotides: 4. The CDR3 sequence: CATSRDGTAGNTIYF. The DNA for the CDR3 is TGTGCCACCAGCAGGGACGGGACAGCTGGAAACACCATATATTTT.

The chain carries TRBV19 and TRBJ2-7; the match to TRBD2 covers 14 bases. V lost 6 bases and J lost 3; bases outside the gene matches: 7. The CDR3 runs to 16 residues. Germline V gene sequence: CDR1 LNHDA, CDR2 SQIVND (reference sequence). In DNA form, the CDR3 reads TGTGCCAGTAGCGGACTAGCGGGGGGAGCTCACTACGAGCAGTACTTC. This gives the protein CASSGLAGGAHYEQYF.

This clone was seen only a few times. The J gene is TRBJ1-2, the V gene TRBV19; 8 bases match TRBD1. With 3 bases clipped from V and 6 bases from J, the junction kept 12 bases outside the gene matches. Germline assignment: CDR1 LNHDA and CDR2 SQIVND (reference sequence). This CDR3 contains 16 residues. CDR3 DNA sequence: TGTGCCAGTAGTATCGGGACACCTACAGGGGGTAATGGCTACACCTTC. Translated: CASSIGTPTGGNGYTF.

In this sample, this clone turned up a few times. V gene TRBV18 combines with J gene TRBJ1-1; weak D call: TRBD1 (5 bases). The CDR3 covers 14 residues. V was pared by 6 bases and J by 5 bases, with 16 bases between. In germline, CDR1 is KGHSH, CDR2 LQKENI. The CDR3 spells CASSRAGRGTEAFF. CDR3 nucleotides: TGTGCCAGCTCCCGGGCGGGCCGGGGGACTGAAGCTTTCTTT.

The rearrangement links TRBV7-9 to TRBJ2-7; D not resolved. This CDR3 spans 12 amino acids. Germline CDR1 and CDR2: SEHNR and FQNEAQ (reference sequence). V dropped 1 base and J dropped 6 bases, with 7 bases sitting between them. CDR3: CASSLGISEQYF. In nucleotides, the CDR3 is TGTGCCAGCAGCTTAGGTATTTCCGAGCAGTACTTC.

This clone appeared a few times. The chain has TRBV28 and TRBJ1-2; D is unclear. Germline V gene lookup returns CDR1 MDHEN and CDR2 SYDVKM. The CDR3 is 15 amino acids. V shed 4 bases and J shed 4 bases, with 16 bases lying between them. The CDR3 DNA reads TGTGCCAGCAGTTCCACCGGGGTCCCCCCCTATGGCTACACCTTC. It encodes CASSSTGVPPYGYTF.

The chain has TRBV3-1 (or the pseudogene TRBV3-2) and TRBJ2-2; D is ambiguous. Germline CDR1 reads LGHDT; CDR2 reads YNNKEL (reference sequence). Trimming took 1 base from V and 1 from J, leaving 4 bases between them. The CDR3 length is 14 residues. The CDR3 DNA is TGTGCCAGCAGCCAAGGTGGGAACACCGGGGAGCTGTTTTTT. Protein: CASSQGGNTGELFF.

V gene TRBV28 combines with J gene TRBJ1-2; 10 nucleotides agree with TRBD1. The V gene's germline CDR1 is MDHEN and CDR2 SYDVKM. This CDR3 region has 15 residues. V was clipped by 7 bases and J by 4 bases; unmatched bases: 9. The DNA of the CDR3 is TGTGCCAGCACCCCCGGGACAGGGGATGGCTATGGCTACACCTTC. Its translation: CASTPGTGDGYGYTF.

This rearrangement joins TRBV9 to TRBJ2-1, with 13 nucleotides matching TRBD2. V trimming: 3 bases; J trimming: 4 bases; junction bases outside the gene matches: 7. Germline V gene data show CDR1 as SGDLS and CDR2 as YYNGEE. This CDR3 has 17 residues. In DNA form, the CDR3 reads TGTGCCAGCAGCGCCACCGGGACTAGCGGGGCTTACAATGAGCAGTTCTTC. Its translation: CASSATGTSGAYNEQFF.

This chain connects TRBV28 to TRBJ1-1; no firm D call. Germline-derived CDR1 and CDR2 are MDHEN and SYDVKM. V was clipped by 6 bases and J by 5 bases, with 10 bases between them. This CDR3 region has 12 residues. CDR3 in DNA: TGTGCCAGCAGCCAATCGAGGACTGAAGCTTTCTTT. This gives the protein CASSQSRTEAFF.

V and J are TRBV7-3 and TRBJ1-1; D remains unclear. Germline CDR1 SGHTA, CDR2 FQGTGA. Trimming cost V 2 bases and J 0 bases, with 10 bases left between them. The CDR3 loop spans 15 amino acids. CDR3 region: CASSLDGRVNTEAFF. In nucleotides, the CDR3 is TGTGCCAGCAGCTTAGATGGACGGGTGAACACTGAAGCTTTCTTT.